This TCR beta chain was found in a study of a mutant IDH1 vaccine in newly diagnosed glioma. Study overall: Participants attended visit V12, the safety follow-up, at week 35, and then attended visit V13 at week 47.

A word on this clone: The antigen is not known.

Findings of the study overall: Induction of immune responses by the vaccine occurred in 85% to 95% of patients.

Noted time point: week 47, end of study. Vaccinated patients received 300 ug of mutant IDH1 20-mer peptide per dose, with topical imiquimod. The patients received vaccinations eight times, in weeks 1, 3, 5, 7, 11, 15, 19 and 23. New WHO grade 3 or 4 astrocytomas that were IDH1-mutant and ATRX-lost occurred in the donors. Libraries were prepared by immunoSEQ multiplex PCR; TCRdb keeps only in-frame clonotypes and omits some of them. The repertoire holds tens of thousands of clones, with roughly four fifths as singletons. V lost 2 bases, J lost 7 bases, and 9 bases lay in between. Germline values: CDR1 WNHNN, CDR2 SYGVQD (reference sequence). The CDR3 has 13 residues.

This TCR came from a woman in her fifties or sixties with glioma. V gene TRBV10-1 combines with J gene TRBJ1-5; D may be TRBD1 (6 bases). This sample comprised PBMCs, obtained from a glioma patient whose treatment included an IDH1 peptide vaccine. The CDR3 coding sequence is TGCGCCAGCAGTGAGGGACAGACACAGCCCCAGCATTTT. It specifies CASSEGQTQPQHF.